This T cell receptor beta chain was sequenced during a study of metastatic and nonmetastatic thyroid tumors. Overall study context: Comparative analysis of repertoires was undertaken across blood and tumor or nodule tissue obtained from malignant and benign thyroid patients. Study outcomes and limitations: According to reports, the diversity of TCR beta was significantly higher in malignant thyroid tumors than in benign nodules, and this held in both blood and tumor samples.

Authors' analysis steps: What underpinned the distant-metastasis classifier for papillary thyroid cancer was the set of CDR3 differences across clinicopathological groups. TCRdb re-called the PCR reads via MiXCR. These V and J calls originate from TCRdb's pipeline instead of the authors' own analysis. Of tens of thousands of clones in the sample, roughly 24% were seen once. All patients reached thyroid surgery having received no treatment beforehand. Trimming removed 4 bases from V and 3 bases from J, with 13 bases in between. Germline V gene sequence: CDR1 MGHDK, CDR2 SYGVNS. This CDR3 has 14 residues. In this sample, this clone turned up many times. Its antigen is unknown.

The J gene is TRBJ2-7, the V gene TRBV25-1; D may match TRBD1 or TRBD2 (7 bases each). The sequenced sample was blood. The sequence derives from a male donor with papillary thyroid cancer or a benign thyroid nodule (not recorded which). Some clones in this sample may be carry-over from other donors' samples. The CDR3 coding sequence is TGTGCCAGCAGTGGGTCAGGGGGGGTCTACGAGCAGTACTTC. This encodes CASSGSGGVYEQYF.